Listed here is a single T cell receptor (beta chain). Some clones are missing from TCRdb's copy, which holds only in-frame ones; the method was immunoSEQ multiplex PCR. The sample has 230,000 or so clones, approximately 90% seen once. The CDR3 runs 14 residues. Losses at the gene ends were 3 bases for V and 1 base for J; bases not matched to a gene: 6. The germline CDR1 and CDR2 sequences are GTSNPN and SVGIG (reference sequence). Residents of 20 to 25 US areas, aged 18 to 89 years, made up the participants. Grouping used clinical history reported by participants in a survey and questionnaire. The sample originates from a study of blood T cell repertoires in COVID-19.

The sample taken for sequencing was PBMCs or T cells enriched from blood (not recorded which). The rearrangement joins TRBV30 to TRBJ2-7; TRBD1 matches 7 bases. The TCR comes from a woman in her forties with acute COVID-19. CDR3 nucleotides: TGTGCCTGGAGCGCCAAGGACAGGTCCTACGAGCAGTACTTC. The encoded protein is CAWSAKDRSYEQYF.